These 19 T cell receptor beta chains came from one sample sequenced in a study of molecular identifiers for immune sequencing clone quantification. TCRdb itself ran the PCR reads through MiXCR, one entry per CDR3 protein. The table shows 600,000 to 650,000 distinct CDR3 sequences, with about 20% occurring only once. The material sequenced was naive CD8+ T cells from blood, with Jurkat cell RNA spiked in. Subset: FACS-sorted CD8+CD4-CCR7+CD45RA+ naive T cells. The receptors were gathered from a human donor in good health. Some libraries in this study had Jurkat cell RNA spiked in.

A word on this clonotype: One end of the junction varies from germline; a read error may be responsible. The rearrangement uses TRBV30 and TRBJ2-2, with D perhaps given as TRBD1 or TRBD2 (5 bases each). This CDR3 contains 15 residues. Germline CDR1 reads GTSNPN; CDR2 reads SVGIG (reference sequence). The CDR3 nucleotides read TGTGCCTGGAGTCGTACATCAGGGTTCACCGGGGAGCCGTTTTTT. Translating gives CAWSRTSGFTGEPFF.

The rearrangement links TRBV6-1 to TRBJ1-5, with D uncertain. CDR3 length: 18 amino acids. V dropped 5 bases and J dropped 0 bases, with 20 bases sitting between them. Germline assignment: CDR1 MNHNS and CDR2 SASEGT. Here the CDR3 DNA reads TGTGCCAGCAGTTTAAAGGAGGCTTGGGTTTATAGCAATCAGCCCCAGCATTTT. Its protein product is CASSLKEAWVYSNQPQHF.

Details on this clonotype: A junction boundary mismatches the germline segment, possibly from a read error. This rearrangement joins TRBV6-2 or TRBV6-3 to TRBJ1-1; D call uncertain. Germline assignment: CDR1 MNHEY and CDR2 SVGEGT. The CDR3 has 14 amino acids. The CDR3 spells CANSYSAENTEAFF. The CDR3, as DNA: TGTGCCAACAGTTACTCAGCAGAGAACACTGAAGCTTTCTTT.

About this clonotype itself: Since a much larger clone is just one base distant, this may be a read error. This chain uses TRBV2 with TRBJ2-7, with TRBD2 identical over 8 bases. The germline gives CDR1 SNHLY, CDR2 FYNNEI. The CDR3 consists of 14 residues. CDR3 coding DNA: TGTGCCAGCAGTGAAGATAGCGGGGTATACGGGCAGTACTTC. Protein: CASSEDSGVYGQYF.

This sequence joins TRBV20-1 and TRBJ1-2; D gene unclear. From germline, CDR1 is DFQATT and CDR2 SNEGSKA (reference sequence). CDR3 size: 15 residues. The CDR3 region has the DNA TGCAGCGCCTATCTAGGAGACGTTTTAGACTATGGCTACACCTTC. It is translated as CSAYLGDVLDYGYTF.

The genes are TRBV4-3 and TRBJ1-2; 7 bases map to TRBD1. CDR3 size: 15 residues. The J segment lost 0 bases and the V segment lost 4 bases, leaving 5 bases of the junction unmatched. Looked up from germline, CDR1 is LGHNA and CDR2 is YSLEER. The CDR3 protein is CASSPTGSPNYGYTF. The CDR3 DNA reads TGCGCCAGCAGCCCGACAGGGTCCCCTAACTATGGCTACACCTTC.

Notes on this clonotype: A much larger clone is a single base away; this may be a read error. The V call is TRBV6-5, the J call TRBJ1-5; TRBD2 matches at 7 bases. The J call may be in error: the DNA end matches TRBJ2-3 better. The CDR3 sequence is 13 residues long. CDR1 and CDR2 from the germline V gene are MNHEY and SVGAGI. CDR3 sequence reads: CASRGGPNQPQYF. The CDR3 region has the DNA TGTGCCTCACGCGGGGGTCCCAATCAGCCCCAGTATTTT.

Comment on this clonotype: This sequence may be a read error, since a much larger clone differs from it by one base. This chain links TRBV7-6 with TRBJ2-7, with D perhaps being TRBD1 or TRBD2 (5 bases each). This CDR3 region has 14 residues. The germline V gene has CDR1 SGHVS and CDR2 FNYEAQ. For the CDR3, the DNA is TGTGCCAGCAGCTGGGACCTAAGCTCCTACGGGCAGTACTTC. It translates to CASSWDLSSYGQYF.

The V gene is TRBV2, the J gene TRBJ1-1; 7 bases are shared with TRBD1. Germline V gene sequence: CDR1 SNHLY, CDR2 FYNNEI. J gave up 1 base and V 6 bases, and 5 bases lay outside the gene matches. CDR3 length equals 14 residues. The CDR3 DNA reads as TGTGCCAGCAGGAGGGGGCGCAGGAACACTGAAGCTTTCTTT. Its translation: CASRRGRRNTEAFF.

Turning to this clonotype: A much larger clonotype is one base distant, so this may be a read error. CDR3 bases: TGCAGTGCTAGATGGGGCACGGACGTATCTGGGAGCAATCAGCCCCAGCATTTT. It is translated as CSARWGTDVSGSNQPQHF. This chain joins TRBV20-1 and TRBJ1-5; tentatively, D is TRBD1 (5 bases). The V end lost 2 bases, the J end lost 1 base, and 21 bases lay between the germline ends. This CDR3 region has 18 residues. In germline, CDR1 is DFQATT, CDR2 SNEGSKA (reference sequence).

The rearrangement uses TRBV15 and TRBJ2-7, with D possibly called TRBD1 or TRBD2 (5 bases each). V lost 3 bases and J lost 2, with 14 bases in between. The CDR3 is 15 residues long. Looked up from germline, CDR1 is LNHNV and CDR2 is YYDKDF (reference sequence). CDR3 nucleotide sequence: TGTGCCACCAGCAGGGAGAGGGCAGGGACCTACGAGCAGTACTTC. Its translation: CATSRERAGTYEQYF.

The CDR3 region is CASSPSTVGSGNTIYF. Here the CDR3 DNA reads TGTGCCAGCAGCCCGTCGACAGTTGGATCTGGAAACACCATATATTTT. V is TRBV7-6 and J is TRBJ1-3; TRBD1 might be the D (5 bases). Germline-derived CDR1 and CDR2 are SGHVS and FNYEAQ. V lost 5 bases, J lost 1 base, and 15 bases lay in between. The length of the CDR3 is 16 residues.

A word on this clonotype: This may be a read error: a much more frequent sequence differs by one nucleotide. V and J are TRBV12-3 or TRBV12-4 and TRBJ1-2, with a tentative D call TRBD1 (6 bases). V was clipped by 7 bases and J by 4 bases, with 19 bases between them. The CDR3 loop spans 15 amino acids. CDR3 sequence reads: CASTPGAKDSYGYTF. The DNA of the CDR3 is TGTGCCAGCACCCCCGGGGCCAAGGACAGCTATGGCTACACCTTC.

This clonotype was seen at least ten times. V and J are TRBV12-3 or TRBV12-4 and TRBJ1-1; 9 positions agree with TRBD1. The CDR3 consists of 14 residues. V was pared by 3 bases and J by 3 bases, with 2 bases of the junction left unmatched. The CDR3 is CASSFDRGDTEAFF. The DNA of the CDR3 is TGTGCCAGCAGTTTTGACAGGGGGGACACTGAAGCTTTCTTT.

The J gene is TRBJ2-1, the V gene TRBV25-1, with TRBD1 as a possible D gene (5 bases). The V end lost 6 bases, the J end lost 3 bases, and 15 bases lay between the germline ends. The CDR3 runs to 15 residues. The V gene's germline CDR1 is MGHDK and CDR2 SYGVNS. CDR3 coding DNA: TGTGCCAGCAGGGGGCACCTAAAAATCTACAATGAGCAGTTCTTC. Amino acid sequence: CASRGHLKIYNEQFF.

This clonotype was found a few times. The V call is TRBV24-1, the J call TRBJ2-2; TRBD1 or TRBD2 may be the D gene (5 bases each). The V end lost 0 bases, the J end lost 5 bases, and 15 bases lay between the germline ends. Germline CDR1 reads KGHDR; CDR2 reads SFDVKD. This CDR3 has 17 residues. This chain's CDR3 is CATSDLWGSRSTGELFF. As DNA, the CDR3 is TGTGCCACCAGTGATTTGTGGGGGTCCCGATCTACCGGGGAGCTGTTTTTT.

This clonotype was counted a few times. The chain is built from TRBV7-9 and TRBJ2-2; 7 bases map to TRBD1. The CDR3 is 15 residues long. V shed 6 bases and J 3 bases; nucleotides not matched to a gene: 7. From germline, CDR1 is SEHNR and CDR2 FQNEAQ (reference sequence). CDR3 sequence (DNA): TGTGCCAGCAGTACACAGGGGACCTACACCGGGGAGCTGTTTTTT. Translation: CASSTQGTYTGELFF.

With respect to this clonotype: Since a much larger clone is just one base distant, this may be a read error. The CDR3 does not close with the conserved phenylalanine or tryptophan, likely indicating a read error. J is TRBJ1-5 and V is TRBV6-5; D not certain. Germline V gives CDR1 MNHEY, CDR2 SVGAGI. The CDR3 loop spans 13 amino acids. Trimming removed 1 base from V and 7 bases from J, with 8 bases in between. The chain's CDR3 is CASSYLKFQPQHL. DNA for the CDR3: TGTGCCAGCAGTTACTTAAAGTTCCAGCCCCAGCATCTT.

On this clonotype itself: The junction departs from germline at one end; a sequencing error may be responsible. The J gene is TRBJ2-2, the V gene TRBV5-3, with D possibly being TRBD2 (6 bases). TRBV5-3 is an ORF; its function is uncertain. The CDR3 has 15 amino acids. The CDR3 here is CASSADIYNTGGLFF. Here the CDR3 DNA reads TGTGCCAGCAGCGCCGACATCTACAACACCGGGGGGCTGTTTTTT.